This TCR beta chain derives from a study of a mutant IDH1 vaccine in newly diagnosed glioma. This clone was counted only a few times. As yet, its antigen is unknown. Trimming pared 5 bases from V and 8 bases from J, leaving 18 bases between. Germline lookup yields CDR1 MNHEY and CDR2 SVGAGI. CDR3 length: 14 residues. As for time point: week 11, during vaccination. In the vaccine, a single dose held 300 ug of the mutant IDH1 20-mer peptide, along with topical imiquimod. TCRdb's table, derived via immunoSEQ multiplex PCR, lists solely in-frame clones and lacks some. The sample lists around 62,000 clones; 89% were seen once.

The chain is built from TRBV6-5 and TRBJ1-1; a weak D match, TRBD1 (5 bases). Sequencing was performed on PBMCs, taken from a glioma patient whose treatment included an IDH1 peptide vaccine. The sequence came from a man between 35 and 55 years old with glioma. CDR3 residues: CASSSGLGTVEAFF. CDR3 bases: TGTGCCAGCAGTAGCGGGTTGGGGACTGTAGAAGCTTTCTTT.